The T cell receptor beta chain described here comes from a study of T cell responses to AZD1222 COVID-19 vaccine. Regarding the study as a whole: Mapped onto spike, vaccine-associated CD4 TCRs spanned it and were dominant at 160-218 and 743-854.

The CDR3 totals 18 residues. The V and J ends lost 4 bases and 0 bases respectively, with 17 bases between them. Germline V gene data show CDR1 as SGDLS and CDR2 as YYNGEE. In regard to this clone: Its specificity is unknown.

The study pooled second doses at about 4 or about 12 weeks. Sequencing used immunoSEQ multiplex PCR; TCRdb keeps in-frame clones, though not all of them. The table records around 200,000 clones, approximately 94% of them present only once. This sequence originates from an adult who received the AZD1222 COVID-19 vaccine. The chain recombines TRBV9 with TRBJ1-6; D unclear. The sample in question was peripheral blood, obtained 28 days after the second AZD1222 dose. The CDR3 is CASSPDLTWSSYNSPLHF. CDR3 DNA: TGTGCCAGCAGCCCTGACCTGACCTGGAGCTCCTATAATTCACCCCTCCACTTT.